This entry describes one TCR beta chain. This clone's antigen is unknown. No much larger clonotype is one base removed from it; base qualities were not supplied. These data come from a study of blood T cell repertoires in COVID-19 (dated by TCRdb to 2020 to 2021). Some background on the complete study: Samples covering the acute and convalescent phases of COVID-19 were provided by collaborators in the United States, Italy and Spain. Subjects who had been exposed to COVID-19, were actively infected with it, or had recovered from it provided the deeply sampled blood TCRbeta repertoires that made up the dataset. The prospective study material was composed of cDNA or gDNA derived from T cells, B-cell-depleted T cells, or PBMCs. A freely available public database, intended as a resource for researchers studying the immune response to SARS-CoV-2, is where the repertoires were released. A de-identified subject ID, COVID-19 status, age in years and sex were almost always included in the sample metadata. Samples came from the ongoing ImmuneRACE study (first 160 participants) plus 1,254 subjects from 6 global collaborators. HLA class I and class II types, where available, came from metadata supplied by the sample provider rather than from assay-based typing.

On the study overall, not on this receptor specifically: Clinical and demographic metadata were provided uncurated, with the amount varying by source and participant.

Whole blood was collected in K2EDTA tubes by collaborating institutions according to the institutions' own protocols. For TCRbeta analysis, collaborators shipped samples as frozen whole blood, isolated PBMCs, or DNA extracted from either of those sample types. TCRbeta CDR3 regions were amplified from genomic DNA by means of the immunoSEQ Assay, a bias-controlled multiplex PCR. The study's processing was this. The number of nucleated cells in each sample was estimated from the amplification of reference gene primers within the assay. Sequence reads were collapsed and filtered to measure the absolute abundance of every unique TCRbeta CDR3 rearrangement. For each sample, productive Simpson clonality was calculated as the square root of Simpson's diversity index over productive rearrangements. TCRdb provides this immuneACCESS table in a form limited to in-frame rearrangements. Some clones are lacking; in checked studies, under half of them reflect an unresolved V gene, and why the rest are absent is not known. D and trimming were read from the DNA, whereas the V and J calls and clone size are those reported in that table. The table for this sample lists approximately 220,000 clones; 70% to 90% of them were counted only once. Jointly, the top ten make up around 2.2% of the sample.

The germline V gene (reference sequence) provides CDR1 GTSNPN and CDR2 SVGIG. From the cysteine through the phenylalanine, the CDR3 covers 11 amino acids. The entry retains the CDR3 DNA only, 33 bases that are in frame from base 1. This TCR came from a woman aged 50 to 60 with acute or convalescent COVID-19. The rearranged segments are TRBV30 and TRBJ2-1, with the D gene call left open. The specimen was peripheral blood. The DNA is TGTGCGATGAGCTCCTACAATGAGCAGTTCTTC. The translation is CAMSSYNEQFF.